Each of the 20 T cell receptor beta chains below was sequenced from the same sample in a study of lymphopenia after photon versus proton radiotherapy. Clones were sequenced by immunoSEQ multiplex PCR, and TCRdb holds only the in-frame ones, with some missing. This table holds over 25,000 clones, under 95% found once. Source: peripheral blood, taken from a patient treated with photon-based radiotherapy. The receptors originated from a woman aged 50 to 65 with cholangiocarcinoma.

V gene TRBV4-3 combines with J gene TRBJ2-1, with 8 bases that match TRBD2. V shed 0 bases, J shed 6 bases, and the junction held 4 bases outside the gene matches. Germline values: CDR1 LGHNA, CDR2 YSLEER. This CDR3 comprises 15 residues. CDR3 coding DNA: TGCGCCAGCAGCCAAGACAGCGGGGGCCTCAATGAGCAGTTCTTC. It is translated as CASSQDSGGLNEQFF.

This chain joins TRBV6-1 and TRBJ2-7; maybe TRBD1 (5 bases). The CDR3 totals 14 residues. Germline CDR1 and CDR2: MNHNS and SASEGT. The ends were cut back, 5 bases at V and 6 bases at J, with 17 bases in the middle. The CDR3 loop is CASSSGQGIGEQYF. The CDR3 bases are TGTGCCAGCAGTTCAGGGCAGGGTATAGGCGAGCAGTACTTC.

The CDR3 region is CASSPGQVNTEAFF. CDR3 DNA: TGTGCCAGCAGTCCTGGACAAGTGAACACTGAAGCTTTCTTT. The rearrangement uses TRBV27 and TRBJ1-1; tentatively, D is TRBD1 (5 bases). Germline CDR1 reads MNHEY; CDR2 reads SMNVEV (reference sequence). This CDR3 is built from 14 residues. V lost 5 bases, J lost 0 bases, and 10 bases lay in between.

In its sample, this clone was seen once. The CDR3 here is CASRGPSYGYTF. CDR3 DNA: TGTGCCAGCAGGGGACCCAGCTATGGCTACACCTTC. This rearrangement joins TRBV5-6 to TRBJ1-2; tentative D call: TRBD1 (5 bases). The CDR3 has 12 residues. Germline CDR1 SGHDT, CDR2 YYEEEE. V lost 5 bases to trimming and J lost 4 bases, with 9 bases between them.

The chain is built from TRBV6-4 and TRBJ1-5, with 7 nucleotides matching TRBD1. V was clipped by 6 bases and J by 0 bases; unmatched bases: 8. The CDR3 totals 16 residues. Looked up from germline, CDR1 is MRHNA and CDR2 is SNTAGT. The CDR3 region is CASRDNRGPSNQPQHF. The CDR3 DNA is TGTGCCAGCAGGGATAACAGGGGACCTAGCAATCAGCCCCAGCATTTT.

V gene TRBV28 combines with J gene TRBJ1-2; D ambiguous. CDR3 size: 11 residues. V lost 5 bases and J 4 bases, leaving 5 bases between the germline ends. CDR1 is MDHEN and CDR2 is SYDVKM in the germline V gene. The chain's CDR3 is CASSPGYGYTF. In nucleotides, the CDR3 is TGTGCCAGCAGTCCGGGCTATGGCTACACCTTC.

The chain uses TRBV19 and TRBJ1-4; D call uncertain. Trimming pared 0 bases from V and 8 bases from J, leaving 16 bases between. The germline V gene encodes CDR1 LNHDA and CDR2 SQIVND (reference sequence). The CDR3 covers 16 residues. The CDR3 nucleotides are TGTGCCAGTAGTATAGATCTTGGCCGTCGCCCCGAAAAACTGTTTTTT. Translating gives CASSIDLGRRPEKLFF.

The chain joins TRBV4-3 to TRBJ2-5; 8 bases match TRBD1. The CDR3 runs to 15 residues. With 2 bases clipped from V and 5 bases from J, the junction kept 7 bases outside the gene matches. The germline gives CDR1 LGHNA, CDR2 YSLEER. CDR3 DNA: TGCGCCAGCAGCCAATCCCCTAACAGGGGGGAGACCCAGTACTTC. This translates into CASSQSPNRGETQYF.

The V call is TRBV7-9, the J call TRBJ2-7; D ambiguous. The germline V and J ends were trimmed by 1 base and 9 bases, with 10 bases remaining between them. Per the germline V gene, CDR1 is SEHNR and CDR2 is FQNEAQ (reference sequence). CDR3 length equals 12 residues. The CDR3 sequence: CASSLVQWVQYF. The CDR3 DNA reads as TGTGCCAGCAGCTTAGTACAGTGGGTGCAGTACTTC.

The genes are TRBV7-2 and TRBJ1-5, with 7 bases aligning to TRBD1. Germline CDR1 and CDR2: SGHTA and FQGNSA. This CDR3 has 13 residues. The V gene end was trimmed by 4 bases and the J gene end by 5 bases; junction bases not matched to a gene: 2. CDR3 sequence reads: CASSSQGDQPQHF. CDR3 bases: TGTGCCAGCAGCTCTCAGGGGGATCAGCCCCAGCATTTT.

The chain employs TRBV18 and TRBJ2-5; possibly TRBD2 for D (5 bases). Trimming pared 2 bases from V and 4 bases from J, leaving 11 bases between. CDR3 length: 14 amino acids. Germline loops: CDR1 KGHSH, CDR2 LQKENI. This chain's CDR3 is CASSPNGKGETQYF. The CDR3 bases are TGTGCCAGCTCACCAAACGGGAAAGGAGAGACCCAGTACTTC.

The gene calls are TRBV5-4 and TRBJ2-1; D might be TRBD1 or TRBD2, each matching 5 bases. V shed 4 bases and J shed 6 bases, with 20 bases lying between them. The CDR3 contains 16 residues. In germline, CDR1 is SGHNT, CDR2 YYREEE (reference sequence). CDR3 amino acids: CASSLPTGLVRNEQFF. As DNA, the CDR3 is TGTGCCAGCAGCCTCCCGACGGGGCTAGTACGCAATGAGCAGTTCTTC.

V is TRBV18 and J is TRBJ1-5; 7 nucleotides match TRBD1. V lost 3 bases, J lost 7 bases, and 6 bases stayed unmatched. The germline gives CDR1 KGHSH, CDR2 LQKENI. The CDR3 runs 14 residues. The CDR3 coding sequence is TGTGCCAGCTCACCCGGACAGGATCGGCAGCCCCAGCATTTT. Translated, it gives CASSPGQDRQPQHF. The full variable domain, rest sourced from reference TRBV18 and TRBJ1-5, is NAGVMQNPRHLVRRRGQEARLRCSPMKGHSHVYWYRQLPEEGLKFMVYLQKENIIDESGMPKERFSAEFPKEGPSILRIQQVVRGDSAAYFCASSPGQDRQPQHFGDGTRLSIL.

The chain is built from TRBV5-1 and TRBJ2-1, with 9 bases identical to TRBD2. Germline CDR1 reads SGHRS; CDR2 reads YFSETQ. V shed 0 bases and J 9 bases; nucleotides not matched to a gene: 7. The CDR3 is 15 residues long. Here the CDR3 DNA reads TGCGCCAGCAGCTTGGCGCGGCTAGCGGGAAGTGAGCAGTTCTTC. The encoded protein is CASSLARLAGSEQFF.

This rearrangement joins TRBV7-2 to TRBJ1-2, with 7 bases identical to TRBD1. This CDR3 contains 12 residues. The V gene's germline CDR1 is SGHTA and CDR2 FQGNSA. Unmatched junction bases numbered 2, after V lost 3 bases and J lost 7 bases. This CDR3 reads CASSLTGLGYTF. The CDR3 DNA follows: TGTGCCAGCAGCTTGACAGGGCTTGGCTACACCTTC.

V is TRBV4-3 and J is TRBJ2-1; 8 bases line up with TRBD2. The CDR3 covers 15 residues. V shed 1 base and J 5 bases; nucleotides not matched to a gene: 4. Germline values: CDR1 LGHNA, CDR2 YSLEER. In nucleotides, the CDR3 is TGCGCCAGCAGCCAAGTCCGGGGGGGAAACAATGAGCAGTTCTTC. Protein sequence: CASSQVRGGNNEQFF.

A single count supports this clone. The chain employs TRBV19 and TRBJ1-5; 10 bases match TRBD1. Germline lookup yields CDR1 LNHDA and CDR2 SQIVND (reference sequence). The CDR3 length is 16 residues. Trimming took 4 bases from V and 7 from J; bases not matched to a gene: 10. CDR3 in DNA: TGTGCCAGTAGTACGGAACCGGGACAGGGGTACCAGCCCCAGCATTTT. Translated, it gives CASSTEPGQGYQPQHF.

The V call is TRBV28, the J call TRBJ1-1, with D maybe TRBD1 (6 bases). The CDR3 sequence is 14 residues long. The germline gives CDR1 MDHEN, CDR2 SYDVKM. V lost 6 bases, J lost 12 bases, and 23 bases lay in between. The CDR3 spells CASSSLQGFVLTFF. The DNA for the CDR3 is TGTGCCAGCAGCTCGTTACAGGGATTCGTTTTGACTTTCTTT.

The V call is TRBV21-1, the J call TRBJ2-7; the table names TRBD2, a call not compared with the DNA. TRBV21-1 has pseudogene status. This CDR3 is built from 18 residues. CDR3 residues: CASSPIGRRGGRSYEQYF. As DNA, the CDR3 is TGTGCCAGCAGCCCCATAGGCCGGCGGGGGGGGCGGTCCTACGAGCAGTACTTC.

The genes are TRBV7-9 and TRBJ2-3; TRBD1 or TRBD2 may be the D gene (5 bases each). The germline V and J ends were trimmed by 1 base and 2 bases, with 19 bases remaining between them. Germline V gene data show CDR1 as SEHNR and CDR2 as FQNEAQ (reference sequence). The CDR3 has 18 residues. The DNA of the CDR3 is TGTGCCAGCAGCTTAGAGGGTTGGGGCGGGCCTAACACAGATACGCAGTATTTT. This translates into CASSLEGWGGPNTDTQYF. Complete variable domain (other parts from reference TRBV7-9 and TRBJ2-3): DTGVSQNPRHKITKRGQNVTFRCDPISEHNRLYWYRQTLGQGPEFLTYFQNEAQLEKSRLLSDRFSAERPKGSFSTLEIQRTEQGDSAMYLCASSLEGWGGPNTDTQYFGPGTRLTVL.